These 30 T cell receptor beta chains share one sample of origin, sequenced in a study of CD8 T cells in ankylosing spondylitis. Findings and limits, study-wide: Blood from ankylosing spondylitis patients appeared to carry a characteristic roughly 8-variant TCR beta motif.

For these TCRs, the target antigens are not known. TCRdb passed the 5' RACE reads through MiXCR, listing each CDR3 protein once. The sample lists fewer than 500,000 distinct CDR3 sequences; more than 20% were seen once. Material: blood, either unsorted or a sorted T cell fraction (not recorded which). The receptor source for this set is a male donor with ankylosing spondylitis.

This clonotype was seen a handful of times. This chain joins TRBV6-5 and TRBJ1-4; no reliable D call. CDR3 length: 14 amino acids. V was trimmed by 2 bases and J by 9 bases, leaving 13 bases between them. Germline CDR1 MNHEY, CDR2 SVGAGI. CDR3: CASSYTASSQKLFF. The CDR3 DNA sequence: TGTGCCAGCAGTTACACGGCCTCTTCCCAAAAACTGTTTTTT.

This clonotype came up a few times. The gene calls are TRBV7-9 and TRBJ2-3, with D possibly TRBD2 on 5 matching bases. The CDR3 runs 14 residues. Germline V gives CDR1 SEHNR, CDR2 FQNEAQ (reference sequence). The V end lost 5 bases, the J end lost 4 bases, and 13 bases lay between the germline ends. This chain's CDR3 is CASSDPRGADTQYF. In DNA form, the CDR3 reads TGTGCCAGCAGCGACCCCCGGGGTGCAGATACGCAGTATTTT.

The V and J genes are TRBV29-1 and TRBJ2-2; D is possibly TRBD2 (6 bases). Germline assignment: CDR1 SQVTM and CDR2 ANQGSEA. V was cut by 2 bases and J by 8 bases, with 18 bases left in between. This CDR3 is built from 15 residues. The CDR3: CSVEKSGKGTGELFF. As DNA, the CDR3 is TGCAGCGTTGAAAAGTCGGGGAAGGGGACTGGGGAGCTGTTTTTT.

This clonotype was detected a few times. This chain connects TRBV20-1 to TRBJ2-1; 10 nucleotides line up with TRBD2. V lost 3 bases and J lost 9; bases outside the gene matches: 17. CDR1 and CDR2 from the germline V gene are DFQATT and SNEGSKA (reference sequence). This CDR3 spans 17 amino acids. The CDR3 DNA is TGCAGTGCTAGGGACCCTCGGACTAGCGGTGCGTGGGTTGAGCAGTTCTTC. It yields the protein CSARDPRTSGAWVEQFF.

The rearrangement uses TRBV7-6 and TRBJ2-1, with D hard to call. The V and J ends lost 2 bases and 4 bases respectively, with 12 bases between them. Germline V lookup: CDR1 SGHVS, CDR2 FNYEAQ. This CDR3 is built from 15 residues. The CDR3 reads CASSLINTLYNEQFF. The CDR3 region has the DNA TGTGCCAGCAGCTTAATTAACACGTTGTACAATGAGCAGTTCTTC.

The genes are TRBV12-3 or TRBV12-4 and TRBJ1-1; 8 bases line up with TRBD1. Trimming removed 5 bases from V and 5 bases from J; junction bases left unmatched: 7. The CDR3 length is 14 residues. In DNA, the CDR3 is TGTGCCAGCAGTCCCCGGGACAGGAGGACTGAAGCTTTCTTT. Encoded protein: CASSPRDRRTEAFF.

This clonotype was counted many times. J is TRBJ2-2 and V is TRBV20-1; TRBD2 matches at 7 bases. Looked up from germline, CDR1 is DFQATT and CDR2 is SNEGSKA (reference sequence). J gave up 0 bases and V 3 bases, and 4 bases lay outside the gene matches. CDR3 length equals 15 residues. The CDR3, as DNA: TGCAGTGCTAGTCTAGCGGTTGCGAACACCGGGGAGCTGTTTTTT. Protein: CSASLAVANTGELFF.

This clonotype occurred a few times. The CDR3, as DNA: TGTGCCAGCTCACCAACCGACAGGGTAAATAACGAGCAGTACTTC. Translation gives CASSPTDRVNNEQYF. The chain carries TRBV18 and TRBJ2-7; 7 bases fit TRBD1. J gave up 5 bases and V 2 bases, and 9 bases lay outside the gene matches. The CDR3 totals 15 residues. Germline-derived CDR1 and CDR2 are KGHSH and LQKENI.

The sample holds one count of this clonotype. The rearrangement joins TRBV5-1 to TRBJ1-1; perhaps TRBD1 as D (5 bases). This CDR3 is built from 14 residues. The germline CDR1 and CDR2 sequences are SGHRS and YFSETQ. Trimming removed 4 bases at V and 1 base at J, with 11 bases between. CDR3 protein: CASSLLTGNTEAFF. CDR3 bases: TGCGCCAGCAGCCTATTAACAGGGAACACTGAAGCTTTCTTT.

This clonotype was counted only a few times. V is TRBV29-1 and J is TRBJ1-2, with D unresolved. The V end was cut by 2 bases, the J end by 2 bases, with 6 bases between. CDR1 SQVTM and CDR2 ANQGSEA come from the germline V gene. The CDR3 length is 12 residues. The CDR3 bases are TGCAGCGTTGAACACCAAAACTATGGCTACACCTTC. Encoded protein: CSVEHQNYGYTF.

The chain employs TRBV12-3 or TRBV12-4 and TRBJ2-1, with TRBD2 identical over 9 bases. The CDR3 is 14 amino acids. V was clipped by 4 bases and J by 7 bases; unmatched bases: 5. CDR3 loop: CASSSLAGINEQFF. The CDR3, as DNA: TGTGCCAGCAGTTCGCTAGCGGGAATAAATGAGCAGTTCTTC.

The sample holds a few counts of this clonotype. The V call is TRBV2, the J call TRBJ1-5; D is unclear. There are 13 residues in the CDR3. Germline V lookup: CDR1 SNHLY, CDR2 FYNNEI. The V end lost 11 bases, the J end lost 0 bases, and 11 bases lay between the germline ends. CDR3 DNA sequence: TGTGCCTGGAGGAGAGATAGCAATCAGCCCCAGCATTTT. Protein: CAWRRDSNQPQHF.

This clonotype showed up just a few times. The V call is TRBV4-1, the J call TRBJ2-4; 7 bases align to TRBD2. This CDR3 comprises 16 residues. Trimming removed 3 bases from V and 1 base from J; junction bases left unmatched: 6. Germline-derived CDR1 and CDR2 are MGHRA and YSYEKL. Written as DNA, the CDR3 is TGCGCCAGCAGCCAGTGGGGGGGAGCGGCCAAAAACATTCAGTACTTC. It yields the protein CASSQWGGAAKNIQYF.

V and J are TRBV20-1 and TRBJ1-5; no clear D gene. The germline V and J ends were trimmed by 6 bases and 4 bases, with 19 bases remaining between them. The CDR3 contains 15 residues. CDR1 and CDR2 from the germline V gene are DFQATT and SNEGSKA (reference sequence). The CDR3 DNA is TGCAGTGCGGAACAGAACATCTTTTCGAATCAGCCCCAGCATTTT. Its protein is CSAEQNIFSNQPQHF.

The V call is TRBV12-3 or TRBV12-4, the J call TRBJ1-2; D unresolved. The CDR3 loop spans 13 amino acids. Trimming stripped 8 bases from V and 1 base from J, with 11 bases between. The CDR3 DNA reads as TGTGCCAGCCAGGATCCCTTTAACTATGGCTACACCTTC. Its protein product is CASQDPFNYGYTF.

The chain carries TRBV24-1 and TRBJ2-4, with D possibly called TRBD1 or TRBD2 (5 bases each). This CDR3 contains 15 residues. V was clipped by 4 bases and J by 8 bases, with 17 bases between them. Germline V CDR1 and CDR2: KGHDR, SFDVKD. The CDR3 nucleotides are TGTGCCACCAGTGACCCCATCGAGGGGTCGGACATTCAGTACTTC. As protein: CATSDPIEGSDIQYF.

This rearrangement joins TRBV29-1 to TRBJ2-6; the D gene could be TRBD1 or TRBD2 (5 bases each). This CDR3 has 16 amino acids. V was trimmed by 3 bases and J by 0 bases, leaving 12 bases between them. Germline V gene data show CDR1 as SQVTM and CDR2 as ANQGSEA. CDR3 region: CSVEGTVSSGANVLTF. In nucleotides, the CDR3 is TGCAGCGTTGAGGGGACGGTCAGCTCTGGGGCCAACGTCCTGACTTTC.

Worth noting for this clonotype: The germline gene is not matched at one end of the junction; a read error may be the cause. This chain joins TRBV24-1 and TRBJ2-3; no firm D call. The CDR3 covers 14 residues. The germline V gene has CDR1 KGHDR and CDR2 SFDVKD. CDR3 bases: TGTGCCACCAGTGATTTCTCGAGTCCAGATACGCAGTGTTTT. Its translation: CATSDFSSPDTQCF.

This clonotype showed up just a few times. The chain carries TRBV20-1 and TRBJ2-3; D unresolved. This CDR3 spans 15 amino acids. The V end lost 0 bases, the J end lost 4 bases, and 14 bases lay between the germline ends. CDR1 and CDR2 (germline): DFQATT, SNEGSKA (reference sequence). CDR3 residues: CSARDLLTNPDTQYF. DNA for the CDR3: TGCAGTGCTAGAGATTTGCTCACCAATCCAGATACGCAGTATTTT.

The CDR3 here is CASSGTSGTASTGELFF. The CDR3 region has the DNA TGTGCCAGCTCAGGAACATCCGGGACAGCGTCCACCGGGGAGCTGTTTTTT. The genes are TRBV18 and TRBJ2-2, with 7 positions matching TRBD1. J gave up 4 bases and V 5 bases, and 13 bases lay outside the gene matches. Germline lookup yields CDR1 KGHSH and CDR2 LQKENI. The CDR3 totals 17 residues.

This clonotype was counted between two and nine times. The junction does not match germline at one end; this may be a read error. The chain is built from TRBV27 and TRBJ2-1; D uncertain. Germline CDR1 is MNHEY and CDR2 is SMNVEV (reference sequence). CDR3 length: 13 amino acids. In DNA form, the CDR3 reads TGTGCCAGCAGTCTATCCTTTGGGAATGAGCAGTTCTTC. This encodes CASSLSFGNEQFF.

The chain couples TRBV10-3 to TRBJ2-1; TRBD2 agrees at 7 bases. Trimming took 3 bases from V and 9 from J; bases not matched to a gene: 11. CDR1 ENHRY and CDR2 SYGVKD come from the germline V gene. CDR3 length: 15 residues. The CDR3 DNA is TGTGCCATCAGTGAAGAGGTAGCGGGCAAACTTGAGCAGTTCTTC. It specifies CAISEEVAGKLEQFF.

This clonotype has only a few counts. The chain couples TRBV14 to TRBJ1-5; 10 positions match TRBD1. The V segment lost 0 bases and the J segment 7 bases; nucleotides outside the gene matches: 21. Germline CDR1 is SGHDN and CDR2 is FVKESK. This CDR3 comprises 21 residues. CDR3 DNA: TGTGCCAGCAGCCAAGATTATAACCCTCGACAGGGGGCATCGGTACGGCAGCCCCAGCATTTT. Protein sequence: CASSQDYNPRQGASVRQPQHF.

In its sample, this clonotype was seen a few times. The CDR3 region is CSVLSGYEQYF. Here the CDR3 DNA reads TGCAGCGTCCTTAGCGGGTACGAGCAGTACTTC. The chain has TRBV29-1 and TRBJ2-7; 7 bases map to TRBD2. The CDR3 extends over 11 amino acids. V dropped 6 bases and J dropped 4; count of bases not matched to a gene: 3. From germline, CDR1 is SQVTM and CDR2 ANQGSEA.

This clonotype was counted between two and nine times. V is TRBV7-3 and J is TRBJ2-1; TRBD2 agrees at 9 bases. The germline gives CDR1 SGHTA, CDR2 FQGTGA. This CDR3 comprises 15 residues. V dropped 1 base and J dropped 5; count of bases not matched to a gene: 3. The CDR3 loop is CASSLRLADHNEQFF. The DNA of the CDR3 is TGTGCCAGCAGCTTAAGACTAGCGGACCACAATGAGCAGTTCTTC.

In its sample, this clonotype was seen a few times. This chain connects TRBV7-2 to TRBJ2-3, with TRBD2 matching over 9 bases. The CDR3 runs to 15 residues. Looked up from germline, CDR1 is SGHTA and CDR2 is FQGNSA. Trimming removed 5 bases from V and 4 bases from J; junction bases left unmatched: 7. The CDR3: CASSILAGRADTQYF. Here the CDR3 DNA reads TGTGCCAGCAGCATCCTAGCGGGACGGGCAGATACGCAGTATTTT.

The gene calls are TRBV11-2 and TRBJ2-7; D is perhaps TRBD2 (5 bases). The CDR3 contains 14 residues. V gave up 1 base and J gave up 2 bases, with 9 bases separating them. Germline V lookup: CDR1 SGHAT, CDR2 FQNNGV. In nucleotides, the CDR3 is TGTGCCAGCAGCTTAGTACGGAGGCCCTACGAGCAGTACTTC. Protein: CASSLVRRPYEQYF.

The chain joins TRBV7-9 to TRBJ2-1, with no clear D. Germline V CDR1 and CDR2: SEHNR, FQNEAQ (reference sequence). This CDR3 is built from 12 residues. Trimming took off 5 bases at V and 12 bases at J, with 14 bases between the two ends. CDR3 sequence reads: CASSPPSLGQFF. The CDR3 coding sequence is TGTGCCAGCAGCCCTCCATCCCTTGGGCAGTTCTTC.

J is TRBJ2-1 and V is TRBV9; 8 bases are shared with TRBD2. CDR1 and CDR2 from the germline V gene are SGDLS and YYNGEE. Trimming cost V 3 bases and J 9 bases; bases outside gene matches: 5. This CDR3 spans 13 amino acids. This CDR3 reads CASSAGGAGEQFF. The DNA of the CDR3 is TGTGCCAGCAGCGCGGGGGGGGCTGGTGAGCAGTTCTTC.

V and J are TRBV28 and TRBJ1-1, with D tentatively TRBD1 (5 bases). CDR1 MDHEN and CDR2 SYDVKM come from the germline V gene. V was trimmed by 3 bases and J by 4 bases, leaving 15 bases between them. The CDR3 consists of 15 residues. CDR3 sequence: CASSLSGTLGTEAFF. The CDR3 nucleotides are TGTGCCAGCAGTTTGTCAGGGACCCTAGGCACTGAAGCTTTCTTT.